Listed below are T cell receptor beta chains from one sample, sequenced in a study of beta chain features in type 1 diabetes. Assay: immunoSEQ multiplex PCR; the TCRdb copy retains only in-frame clones and omits some. The sample has a few hundred thousand clones; 20% are singletons. The material sequenced was naive CD4+ T cells from blood. The receptors derive from a woman younger than 30 in good health. Both conserved end residues are part of each CDR3. The order of the fields is D gene, V gene, clone size, J gene, CDR3 DNA, CDR3 protein. A D gene is named only where the DNA matches it firmly. Not every row has a clone size; where given, it reads once, few, many or a size class.

.	TRBV6-5	few	TRBJ2-3	TGTGCCAGCAGTGCCTCCGGGACTTCCACAGATACGCAGTATTTT	CASSASGTSTDTQYF
.	TRBV18	few	TRBJ2-5	TGTGCCAGCTCACCCCCATCCCAAGAGACCCAGTACTTC	CASSPPSQETQYF
TRBD1	TRBV29-1	once	TRBJ1-1	TGCAGCGCGGACAGGGCGGGCACTGAAGCTTTCTTT	CSADRAGTEAFF
.	TRBV15	.	TRBJ2-5	TGTGCCACCAGCAGATCCGCGGCGCAAGAGACCCAGTACTTC	CATSRSAAQETQYF
.	TRBV30	.	TRBJ1-4	TGTGCCTGGGGTTCAGGCCGCCGACCTAATGAAAAACTGTTTTTT	CAWGSGRRPNEKLFF
.	TRBV6-6	.	TRBJ2-7	TGTGCCAGCAGGCCATCAGGGGTGAGCGAGCAGTACTTC	CASRPSGVSEQYF
.	TRBV18	few	TRBJ2-7	TGTGCCAGCTCAACCGCGACAGTGGTGGGCGAGCAGTACTTC	CASSTATVVGEQYF
TRBD2	TRBV7-2	few	TRBJ2-3	TGTGCCAGCAGCACCCTAGCGGGAGATACGCAGTATTTT	CASSTLAGDTQYF
TRBD2	TRBV19	.	TRBJ2-3	TGTGCCAGTAGTCCCAGGACTAGCGGGGGTAGCGATACGCAGTATTTT	CASSPRTSGGSDTQYF
.	TRBV9	few	TRBJ2-3	TGTGCCAGCAGCGCCGACGGGATGAATACGCAGTATTTT	CASSADGMNTQYF
TRBD2	TRBV6-5	few	TRBJ2-1	TGTGCCAGCAGTTACTTCGCGGGAGTTAGGAATGAGCAGTTCTTC	CASSYFAGVRNEQFF
.	TRBV7-9	.	TRBJ1-2	TGTGCCAGCAGCTTAGACAGTAACTATGGCTACACCTTC	CASSLDSNYGYTF
TRBD1	TRBV18	.	TRBJ2-1	TGTGCCAGCTCACCTCCTACAGGGGTGTTCAGAAATGAGCAGTTCTTC	CASSPPTGVFRNEQFF
.	TRBV4-3	few	TRBJ2-7	TGCGCCAGCAGCCAAGAGTTTCAACGGGGGTCATCGTACGAGCAGTACTTC	CASSQEFQRGSSYEQYF
.	TRBV11-2	.	TRBJ1-2	TGTGCCAGCAGACCCGCATTTATCACGGGTGGCTACACCTTC	CASRPAFITGGYTF
.	TRBV4-3	once	TRBJ2-2	TGCGCCAGCAGCCAAGGGCCCACAAGGGCGGGTGGCCCCGGGGAGCTGTTTTTT	CASSQGPTRAGGPGELFF
TRBD1	TRBV7-2	.	TRBJ2-7	TGTGCCAGCAGCTTAGGGGGACAGGTACCCTACGAGCAGTACTTC	CASSLGGQVPYEQYF
TRBD2	TRBV14	.	TRBJ2-3	TGTGCCAGCAGCCAGTTACTAGCGGGGGCTACAGATACGCAGTATTTT	CASSQLLAGATDTQYF
.	TRBV4-1	few	TRBJ2-1	TGCGCCAGCAGCCGACTTTTCACGGGAAGAGGTGAGCAGTTCTTC	CASSRLFTGRGEQFF
.	TRBV10-3	.	TRBJ1-2	TGTGCCATCAACTCGGCAGGGTTTGATTATGGCTACACCTTC	CAINSAGFDYGYTF
.	TRBV5-1	.	TRBJ1-1	TGCGCCAGCAGCTTGATGGACGGGCCGGAGGGCGCTTTCTTT	CASSLMDGPEGAFF
.	TRBV9	.	TRBJ1-4	TGTGCCAGCAGCGTTAACAGGGACCCAACTAATGAAAAACTGTTTTTT	CASSVNRDPTNEKLFF
.	TRBV9	few	TRBJ2-3	TGTGCCAGCAGCCGCGGGAATACGCAGTATTTT	CASSRGNTQYF
TRBD2	TRBV5-1	.	TRBJ2-3	TGCGCCAGCAGCTACGGACTAGCCTCAGATACGCAGTATTTT	CASSYGLASDTQYF
.	TRBV6-5	.	TRBJ2-7	TGTGCCAGCAGCACCAGCTCCTACGAGCAGTACTTC	CASSTSSYEQYF
TRBD2	TRBV19	.	TRBJ2-5	TGTGCCAGTAGTATCGGGGGGGCGGTGAAGACCCAGTACTTC	CASSIGGAVKTQYF
TRBD2	TRBV14	.	TRBJ2-5	TGTGCCAGCAGCCAAGATCGTAGCGGGGGGGCCCGAGAGACCCAGTACTTC	CASSQDRSGGARETQYF
TRBD2	TRBV30	.	TRBJ2-1	TGTGCCTGGAGTCCCCTACGGGCTAGCGGGGGGGCCAGTGAGCAGTTCTTC	CAWSPLRASGGASEQFF
TRBD1	TRBV4-1	.	TRBJ1-2	TGCGCCAGCAGCCAAACTTCACAGGGGGCTTTTGGCTACACCTTC	CASSQTSQGAFGYTF
.	TRBV13	few	TRBJ2-1	TGTGCCAGCAGCCCGTCACCTAGCTCCTACAATGAGCAGTTCTTC	CASSPSPSSYNEQFF
TRBD1	TRBV29-1	.	TRBJ1-3	TGCAGCGTTGGACAGGGCGCTGGAAACACCATATATTTT	CSVGQGAGNTIYF
.	TRBV7-9	.	TRBJ2-1	TGTGCCAGCAACCTAGGCGATGAGCAGTTCTTC	CASNLGDEQFF
TRBD1	TRBV4-1	.	TRBJ1-2	TGCGCCAGCAGCCCTCCGGGACAGGGGGTTTATGGCTACACCTTC	CASSPPGQGVYGYTF
TRBD1	TRBV29-1	few	TRBJ1-2	TGCAGCGTTAGCGGACAGGGGGCCGGCTATGGCTACACCTTC	CSVSGQGAGYGYTF
.	TRBV7-2	few	TRBJ2-7	TGTGCCAGCAGCCGGGACACAGGCGTCGAGCAGTACTTC	CASSRDTGVEQYF
.	TRBV14	few	TRBJ1-2	TGTGCCAGCAGCCAAGCTGCGAACCCCTATGGCTACACCTTC	CASSQAANPYGYTF
.	TRBV19	.	TRBJ2-5	TGTGCCAGTAGTGAGGACAGTTGGGAGACCCAGTACTTC	CASSEDSWETQYF
TRBD1	TRBV29-1	few	TRBJ2-2	TGCAGCGTTGTGGGACAGGGAACCACCGGGGAGCTGTTTTTT	CSVVGQGTTGELFF